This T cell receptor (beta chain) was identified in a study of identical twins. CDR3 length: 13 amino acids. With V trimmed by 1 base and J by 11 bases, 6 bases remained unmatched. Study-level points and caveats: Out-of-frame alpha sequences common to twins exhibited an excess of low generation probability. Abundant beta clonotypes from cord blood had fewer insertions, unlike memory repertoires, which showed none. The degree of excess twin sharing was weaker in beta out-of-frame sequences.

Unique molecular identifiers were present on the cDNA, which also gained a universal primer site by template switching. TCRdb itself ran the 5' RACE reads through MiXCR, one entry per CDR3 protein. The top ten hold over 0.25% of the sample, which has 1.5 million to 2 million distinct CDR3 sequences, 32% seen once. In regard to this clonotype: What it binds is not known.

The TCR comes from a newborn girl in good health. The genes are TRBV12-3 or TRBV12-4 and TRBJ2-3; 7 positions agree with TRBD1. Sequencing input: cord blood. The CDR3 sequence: CASSLGGTDVQYF. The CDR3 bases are TGTGCCAGCAGTTTAGGTGGGACAGATGTGCAGTATTTT.